Shown below are 31 T cell receptor beta chains from a single sample sequenced in a study of T cell responses to AZD1222 COVID-19 vaccine. This table comes from immunoSEQ multiplex PCR, and its TCRdb copy is limited to in-frame clones, with some not included. This table has fewer than 150,000 clones, around 90% appearing once. Material: peripheral blood, obtained 28 days after the second AZD1222 dose. These receptors were obtained from an adult who received the AZD1222 COVID-19 vaccine.

The genes are TRBV3-1 (or the pseudogene TRBV3-2) and TRBJ2-2; D perhaps matches TRBD2 (6 bases). Looked up from germline, CDR1 is LGHDT and CDR2 is YNNKEL (reference sequence). The CDR3 sequence is 15 residues long. The V and J ends lost 7 bases and 3 bases respectively, with 15 bases between them. CDR3 sequence: CASIETWGDTGELFF. CDR3 bases: TGTGCCAGCATCGAGACGTGGGGGGACACCGGGGAGCTGTTTTTT.

J is TRBJ2-7 and V is TRBV11-2; tentatively, D is TRBD1 or TRBD2 (5 bases each). Germline CDR1 SGHAT, CDR2 FQNNGV. CDR3 length: 14 residues. Trimming left V 2 bases short and J 4 bases short, with 12 bases between. CDR3 nucleotide sequence: TGTGCCAGCAGCTTACTTGATGGGGGTTACGAGCAGTACTTC. Its translation: CASSLLDGGYEQYF. Together with reference TRBV11-2 and TRBJ2-7, the CDR3 gives the full variable domain: EAGVAQSPRYKIIEKRQSVAFWCNPISGHATLYWYQQILGQGPKLLIQFQNNGVVDDSQLPKDRFSAERLKGVDSTLKIQPAKLEDSAVYLCASSLLDGGYEQYFGPGTRLTVT.

J is TRBJ2-3 and V is TRBV29-1; D is uncertain. The ends were cut back, 0 bases at V and 4 bases at J, with 8 bases in the middle. The CDR3 contains 13 residues. Germline V CDR1 and CDR2: SQVTM, ANQGSEA. This CDR3 is CSVEDGYSDTQYF. DNA for the CDR3: TGCAGCGTTGAAGACGGCTACTCAGATACGCAGTATTTT.

The rearrangement joins TRBV19 to TRBJ2-3, with 7 bases aligning to TRBD2. Germline loops: CDR1 LNHDA, CDR2 SQIVND (reference sequence). CDR3 length: 14 amino acids. V shed 6 bases, J shed 1 base, and the junction held 4 bases outside the gene matches. The CDR3 reads CASRSSGGTDTQYF. The CDR3 DNA is TGTGCCAGTAGGTCAAGCGGGGGCACAGATACGCAGTATTTT.

This clone was found once. This sequence joins TRBV27 and TRBJ2-7; weak D call: TRBD2 (5 bases). Per germline, CDR1 MNHEY and CDR2 SMNVEV (reference sequence). The CDR3 sequence is 16 residues long. V was shortened by 6 bases and J by 0 bases, with 18 bases between the two germline ends. The CDR3 loop is CASRITPAGSSYEQYF. The CDR3 region has the DNA TGTGCCAGCAGAATCACACCCGCGGGTAGCTCCTACGAGCAGTACTTC.

V is TRBV19 and J is TRBJ1-1; 7 nucleotides match TRBD1. V was pared by 7 bases and J by 1 base, with 9 bases of the junction left unmatched. The CDR3 covers 15 residues. Germline CDR1 is LNHDA and CDR2 is SQIVND (reference sequence). The CDR3 protein is CASTHLDRKNTEAFF. CDR3 DNA: TGTGCCAGTACCCATCTGGACAGGAAGAACACTGAAGCTTTCTTT.

V is TRBV5-6 and J is TRBJ1-2; D call uncertain. The CDR3 loop spans 15 amino acids. The germline V and J ends were trimmed by 0 bases and 4 bases, with 13 bases remaining between them. Germline V gene sequence: CDR1 SGHDT, CDR2 YYEEEE. The CDR3 protein is CASSLGPTEVYGYTF. In nucleotides, the CDR3 is TGTGCCAGCAGCTTGGGACCCACAGAGGTCTATGGCTACACCTTC.

As to this clone: Sequence at one end of the junction differs from germline and may be a read error. J is TRBJ1-6 and V is TRBV28; TRBD1 might be the D (5 bases). Germline values: CDR1 MDHEN, CDR2 SYDVKM. The CDR3 is made up of 12 amino acids. The CDR3 loop is CASSQRQRRGEF. CDR3 nucleotide sequence: TGTGCCAGCAGTCAGCGCCAACGACGGGGGGAATTT.

This chain joins TRBV14 and TRBJ2-7; no clear D gene. V lost 2 bases to trimming and J lost 3 bases, with 2 bases between them. Germline values: CDR1 SGHDN, CDR2 FVKESK. CDR3 size: 11 residues. CDR3 in amino acids: CASSQYYEQYF. In DNA, the CDR3 is TGTGCCAGCAGCCAATACTACGAGCAGTACTTC.

The CDR3 loop is CAWMLDKGHGAQYF. CDR3 sequence (DNA): TGTGCCTGGATGTTGGACAAAGGGCACGGGGCGCAGTACTTC. This rearrangement joins TRBV30 to TRBJ2-7, with D perhaps TRBD1 or TRBD2 (5 bases each). The V gene lost 4 bases and the J gene lost 9 bases, with 22 bases spanning the gap. CDR3 length equals 14 residues. Germline V gives CDR1 GTSNPN, CDR2 SVGIG (reference sequence).

The rearrangement joins TRBV3-1 (or the pseudogene TRBV3-2) to TRBJ1-1; D gene uncertain. The CDR3 extends over 17 amino acids. Germline values: CDR1 LGHDT, CDR2 YNNKEL (reference sequence). Trimming left V 3 bases short and J 4 bases short, with 21 bases between. DNA of the CDR3: TGTGCCAGCAGCCAGCCGGGAGAAAGCACGGAACGCACTGAAGCTTTCTTT. It is translated as CASSQPGESTERTEAFF.

J is TRBJ2-7 and V is TRBV5-1; D perhaps matches TRBD1 (6 bases). V shed 0 bases and J shed 3 bases, with 13 bases lying between them. The CDR3 loop spans 15 amino acids. The germline gives CDR1 SGHRS, CDR2 YFSETQ. The CDR3 here is CASSLAPGVFYEQYF. The CDR3 nucleotides are TGCGCCAGCAGCTTGGCCCCAGGGGTGTTCTACGAGCAGTACTTC. Full variable domain (outside the CDR3, taken from reference TRBV5-1 and TRBJ2-7): KAGVTQTPRYLIKTRGQQVTLSCSPISGHRSVSWYQQTPGQGLQFLFEYFSETQRNKGNFPGRFSGRQFSNSRSEMNVSTLELGDSALYLCASSLAPGVFYEQYFGPGTRLTVT.

This clone was picked up one time. This chain links TRBV25-1 with TRBJ2-6; D is ambiguous. The V and J ends lost 1 base and 0 bases respectively, with 4 bases between them. Germline V gene data show CDR1 as MGHDK and CDR2 as SYGVNS. The CDR3 runs 15 residues. The CDR3 sequence is CASSESYSGANVLTF. In DNA, the CDR3 is TGTGCCAGCAGTGAATCTTACTCTGGGGCCAACGTCCTGACTTTC.

This clone was picked up one time. The rearrangement links TRBV6-5 to TRBJ1-6, with TRBD1 as a possible D gene (5 bases). With 2 bases removed from V and 9 bases from J, the gap between germline ends came to 11 bases. The CDR3 is 14 amino acids. Germline-derived CDR1 and CDR2 are MNHEY and SVGAGI. The CDR3 nucleotides are TGTGCCAGCAGTTACCAGGAGGGGACTTCACCCCTCCACTTT. Its protein is CASSYQEGTSPLHF.

For this clone: At the DNA level, this CDR3 is encoded by other sequences in the same sample as well. The chain is built from TRBV19 and TRBJ1-5; maybe TRBD1 (5 bases). The germline gives CDR1 LNHDA, CDR2 SQIVND (reference sequence). The CDR3 consists of 15 residues. Trimming cost V 1 base and J 7 bases, with 14 bases left between them. DNA for the CDR3: TGTGCCAGTAGTATAGTAGGTGGGGGTAGCCAGCCCCAGCATTTT. Translated: CASSIVGGGSQPQHF.

This chain links TRBV7-9 with TRBJ1-3; possibly TRBD1 for D (6 bases). The V gene lost 5 bases and the J gene lost 0 bases, with 17 bases spanning the gap. Germline CDR1 reads SEHNR; CDR2 reads FQNEAQ (reference sequence). CDR3 length: 17 residues. CDR3 bases: TGTGCCAGCAGCATCCGCGGGGGCCCAAACTCTGGAAACACCATATATTTT. This gives the protein CASSIRGGPNSGNTIYF.

The V and J genes are TRBV19 and TRBJ1-1; D remains unclear. V dropped 5 bases and J dropped 7 bases, with 11 bases sitting between them. Germline assignment: CDR1 LNHDA and CDR2 SQIVND (reference sequence). The CDR3 runs to 12 residues. The CDR3 reads CASSPYRGEAFF. CDR3 bases: TGTGCCAGTAGTCCCTATCGTGGTGAAGCTTTCTTT.

This chain joins TRBV5-1 and TRBJ2-7; D is possibly TRBD2 (6 bases). This CDR3 is built from 17 residues. Looked up from germline, CDR1 is SGHRS and CDR2 is YFSETQ. V shed 2 bases and J shed 1 base, with 19 bases lying between them. CDR3 loop: CASSFLPGPGLSYEQYF. The CDR3 nucleotides are TGCGCCAGCAGCTTTCTCCCCGGGCCGGGACTTTCCTACGAGCAGTACTTC.

This clone has only one observation. At one end the junction does not follow the germline gene, possibly because of a read error. The chain links TRBV5-1 to TRBJ2-1; D is unclear. The CDR3 totals 15 residues. Per the germline V gene, CDR1 is SGHRS and CDR2 is YFSETQ. CDR3 in amino acids: CASSLVGSSFNEQFF. CDR3 in DNA: TGCGCCAGCAGCTTGGTTGGGTCCTCCTTCAATGAGCAGTTCTTC.

V usage is TRBV27 and J usage is TRBJ1-2, with a tentative D call TRBD1 (6 bases). Germline CDR1 is MNHEY and CDR2 is SMNVEV (reference sequence). This CDR3 spans 14 amino acids. V was pared by 6 bases and J by 3 bases, with 14 bases between. The CDR3 reads CASSNTGLDYGYTF. The CDR3 DNA reads as TGTGCCAGCAGCAATACAGGGCTCGACTATGGCTACACCTTC.

Of note for this clone: This sample includes further DNA sequences coding for the same CDR3. J is TRBJ1-2 and V is TRBV18; 8 bases line up with TRBD1. J lost 2 bases, V lost 3 bases, and 5 bases had no gene match. This CDR3 is built from 15 residues. CDR1 and CDR2 from the germline V gene are KGHSH and LQKENI. The CDR3 protein is CASSPGQGTNYGYTF. The CDR3 region has the DNA TGTGCCAGCTCACCCGGACAGGGAACAAACTATGGCTACACCTTC.

The chain carries TRBV5-5 and TRBJ2-1; 9 nucleotides line up with TRBD1. The germline gives CDR1 SGHKS, CDR2 YYEKEE (reference sequence). V lost 2 bases and J lost 7; bases outside the gene matches: 7. The CDR3 runs 15 residues. CDR3 in amino acids: CASSLGTGQYNEQFF. The CDR3 DNA sequence: TGTGCCAGCAGCTTAGGGACAGGGCAATATAATGAGCAGTTCTTC.

The CDR3 DNA reads TGTGCCAGCAGTTCGACAGGGGGCGGTGGGGCCAACGTCCTGACTTTC. Its translation: CASSSTGGGGANVLTF. V usage is TRBV28 and J usage is TRBJ2-6; 10 bases are shared with TRBD1. V was clipped by 4 bases and J by 3 bases; unmatched bases: 3. The CDR3 runs 16 residues. Per germline, CDR1 MDHEN and CDR2 SYDVKM.

V usage is TRBV25-1 and J usage is TRBJ2-3, with TRBD2 identical over 7 bases. CDR1 MGHDK and CDR2 SYGVNS come from the germline V gene. After removal of 4 bases from V and 2 bases from J, the junction contained 12 bases not matched to a gene. The CDR3 sequence is 17 residues long. The CDR3, as DNA: TGTGCCAGCAGTGGAGGGCGTCTAGCGGAATTCACAGATACGCAGTATTTT. Translation gives CASSGGRLAEFTDTQYF.

This clone was recorded once. V gene TRBV10-2 combines with J gene TRBJ1-1; D not resolved. The length of the CDR3 is 12 residues. V shed 6 bases and J shed 3 bases, with 8 bases lying between them. CDR1 and CDR2 (germline): WSHSY, SAAADI. CDR3 protein: CASSPGYTEAFF. As DNA, the CDR3 is TGCGCCAGCAGCCCGGGGTACACTGAAGCTTTCTTT.

The genes are TRBV18 and TRBJ1-1; D is undetermined. V was trimmed by 6 bases and J by 7 bases, leaving 18 bases between them. The CDR3 spans 14 residues. The V gene's germline CDR1 is KGHSH and CDR2 LQKENI. Written as DNA, the CDR3 is TGTGCCAGCTCCCTACTTCGGACGGCAAATGAAGCTTTCTTT. This translates into CASSLLRTANEAFF.

Only one count was recorded for this clone. The chain employs TRBV9 and TRBJ1-6; no clear D. Germline CDR1 and CDR2: SGDLS and YYNGEE. Trimming pared 0 bases from V and 5 bases from J, leaving 9 bases between. The CDR3 covers 15 residues. Here the CDR3 reads CASSVARSNNSPLHF. CDR3 sequence (DNA): TGTGCCAGCAGCGTAGCACGAAGTAATAATTCACCCCTCCACTTT.

The chain links TRBV20-1 to TRBJ2-7; no reliable D call. Germline V gene sequence: CDR1 DFQATT, CDR2 SNEGSKA (reference sequence). The V end was cut by 3 bases, the J end by 3 bases, with 9 bases between. The CDR3 sequence is 12 residues long. The CDR3: CSASGQNYEQYF. The CDR3 DNA reads TGCAGTGCTAGTGGGCAGAACTACGAGCAGTACTTC.

The chain couples TRBV5-5 to TRBJ2-7; no clear D. The CDR3 spans 14 residues. Trimming stripped 2 bases from V and 2 bases from J, with 11 bases between. The germline CDR1 and CDR2 sequences are SGHKS and YYEKEE (reference sequence). CDR3 coding DNA: TGTGCCAGCAGCTTTGGGGTCTCTGCCTACGAGCAGTACTTC. It specifies CASSFGVSAYEQYF.

The V call is TRBV3-1 (or the pseudogene TRBV3-2), the J call TRBJ2-7; D gene unclear. V was trimmed by 1 base and J by 7 bases, leaving 11 bases between them. Germline-derived CDR1 and CDR2 are LGHDT and YNNKEL (reference sequence). This CDR3 is built from 13 residues. CDR3 loop: CASSQGGGEEQYF. Written as DNA, the CDR3 is TGTGCCAGCAGCCAAGGAGGTGGGGAAGAGCAGTACTTC.

The chain carries TRBV19 and TRBJ1-1; 8 bases agree with TRBD1. From germline, CDR1 is LNHDA and CDR2 SQIVND (reference sequence). V shed 8 bases and J 5 bases; nucleotides not matched to a gene: 13. The CDR3 is made up of 15 amino acids. This CDR3 is CASGDRGGVWTEAFF. In DNA form, the CDR3 reads TGTGCCAGTGGTGACAGGGGCGGGGTATGGACTGAAGCTTTCTTT. Together with reference TRBV19 and TRBJ1-1, the CDR3 gives the full variable domain: DGGITQSPKYLFRKEGQNVTLSCEQNLNHDAMYWYRQDPGQGLRLIYYSQIVNDFQKGDIAEGYSVSREKKESFPLTVTSAQKNPTAFYLCASGDRGGVWTEAFFGQGTRLTVV.